The present entry profiles one T cell receptor (beta chain) with its context. As yet, its antigen is unknown. The CDR3 length is 14 residues. V lost 7 bases and J 6 bases, leaving 16 bases between the germline ends. The germline V gene encodes CDR1 PRHDT and CDR2 FYEKMQ (reference sequence). A single record per CDR3 protein comes from TCRdb applying MiXCR to the 5' RACE reads. Altogether some 450,000 distinct CDR3 sequences are present, roughly a sixth being singletons, with the ten largest covering approximately 1%. This record belongs to a study of CD8 T cells in ankylosing spondylitis. Study observations and caveats: Ankylosing spondylitis blood seemed to carry a telltale TCR beta motif made of under ten highly homologous variants.

The sequenced material came from blood, either unsorted or a sorted T cell fraction (not recorded which). The rearrangement joins TRBV13 to TRBJ2-1; D is uncertain. The sequence was collected from a male donor with ankylosing spondylitis. The CDR3 nucleotides read TGTGCCAGCAACAGTATCCCAATTGCCAATGAGCAGTTCTTC. It yields the protein CASNSIPIANEQFF.